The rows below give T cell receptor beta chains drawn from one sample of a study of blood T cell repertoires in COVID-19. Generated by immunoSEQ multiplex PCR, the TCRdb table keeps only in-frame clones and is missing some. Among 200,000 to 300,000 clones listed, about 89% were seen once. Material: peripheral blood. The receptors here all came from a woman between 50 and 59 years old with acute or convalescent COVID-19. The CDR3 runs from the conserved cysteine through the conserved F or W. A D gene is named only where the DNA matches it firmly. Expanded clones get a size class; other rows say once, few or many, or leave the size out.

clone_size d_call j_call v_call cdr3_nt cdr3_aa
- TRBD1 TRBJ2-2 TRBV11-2 TGTGCCAGCAGCATAACAGGGGGCACCGGGGAGCTGTTTTTT CASSITGGTGELFF
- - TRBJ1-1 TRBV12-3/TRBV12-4 TGTGCCAGCAGTTTAGGCCCGAGGACTGAAGCTTTCTTT CASSLGPRTEAFF
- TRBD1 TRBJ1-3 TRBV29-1 TGCAGCGTTTCCCGGGACAGGGGGGGAAACACCATATATTTT CSVSRDRGGNTIYF
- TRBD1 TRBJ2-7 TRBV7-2 TGTGCCAGCAGCTTAGTCGTCGGACAGGGGAAGCCGATACGGGAATTC CASSLVVGQGKPIREF
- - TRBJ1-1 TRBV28 TGTGCCAGCCAAGTGACAGGAATCAACACTGAAGCTTTCTTT CASQVTGINTEAFF
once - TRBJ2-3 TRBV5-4 TGTGCCAGCAGCTTGGCTAGCGGCACAGATACGCAGTATTTT CASSLASGTDTQYF
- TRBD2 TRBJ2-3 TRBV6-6 TGTGCCAGCAGTTACTCCGCGGCGGGAGTCGGAGATACGCAGTATTTT CASSYSAAGVGDTQYF
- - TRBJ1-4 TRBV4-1 TGCGCCAGCAGCCAAGGACCGGGATCGGGTCGGGCTAATGAAAAACTGTTTTTT CASSQGPGSGRANEKLFF
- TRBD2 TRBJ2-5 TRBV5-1 TGCGCCAGCAGCTTGTGGGCGGGAGGTCAAGAGACCCAGTACTTC CASSLWAGGQETQYF
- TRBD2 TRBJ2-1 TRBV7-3 TGTGCCAGCAGCTTAAGTGCGGGAGGGATATACAATGAGCAGTTCTTC CASSLSAGGIYNEQFF
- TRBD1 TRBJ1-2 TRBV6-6 TGTGCCAGCAGTTACCCCGACAGGGGAGGGATCGGCTACACCTTC CASSYPDRGGIGYTF